These 32 T cell receptor beta chains originate from one sample sequenced in a study of blood T cell repertoires in COVID-19. TCRdb's copy holds only in-frame clones and misses some; the assay was immunoSEQ multiplex PCR. Of approximately 65,000 clones detected, over 85% appear once; the ten largest clones hold approximately 2.9%. Sequenced sample: peripheral blood. The source of these receptors is a man between 65 and 85 years old with active COVID-19.

The J gene is TRBJ2-5, the V gene TRBV28, with no clear D. The CDR3 loop spans 14 amino acids. CDR1 and CDR2 (germline): MDHEN, SYDVKM. Trimming pared 4 bases from V and 4 bases from J, leaving 13 bases between. The CDR3 is CASSSLGFRETQYF. The CDR3 DNA sequence: TGTGCCAGCAGTTCCCTCGGTTTCCGAGAGACCCAGTACTTC.

The CDR3 DNA is TGTGCCAGCAGCGCCTTCGGCGCAGGAACAGATACGCAGTATTTT. It codes for CASSAFGAGTDTQYF. The chain combines TRBV7-2 with TRBJ2-3; D uncertain. V lost 5 bases to trimming and J lost 3 bases, with 15 bases between them. This CDR3 contains 15 residues. Germline CDR1 SGHTA, CDR2 FQGNSA.

The chain combines TRBV19 with TRBJ2-1; D not certain. Germline values: CDR1 LNHDA, CDR2 SQIVND (reference sequence). The CDR3 consists of 14 residues. Trimming removed 3 bases from V and 3 bases from J, with 9 bases in between. The CDR3 loop is CASSIPPNYNEQFF. The CDR3 DNA reads as TGTGCCAGTAGTATTCCTCCTAACTACAATGAGCAGTTCTTC.

The V gene is TRBV7-8, the J gene TRBJ2-1, with a tentative D call TRBD1 (6 bases). V lost 4 bases to trimming and J lost 4 bases, with 17 bases between them. The CDR3 covers 16 residues. Per the germline V gene, CDR1 is SGHVS and CDR2 is FQNEAQ. The CDR3 DNA follows: TGTGCCAGCAGCTCTACAGGGACCTTCCTGTACAATGAGCAGTTCTTC. Amino acid sequence: CASSSTGTFLYNEQFF.

This chain uses TRBV3-1 (or the pseudogene TRBV3-2) with TRBJ2-1, with 9 bases lining up with TRBD2. This CDR3 comprises 17 residues. Germline CDR1 reads LGHDT; CDR2 reads YNNKEL (reference sequence). V was clipped by 0 bases and J by 1 base; unmatched bases: 4. CDR3 in amino acids: CASSQDLAGLSYNEQFF. Here the CDR3 DNA reads TGTGCCAGCAGCCAAGATCTAGCGGGGTTGTCCTACAATGAGCAGTTCTTC.

The rearrangement links TRBV29-1 to TRBJ1-2; 10 nucleotides align to TRBD1. Trimming at V came to 1 base and at J to 4 bases, leaving 6 bases not matched to a gene. The germline V gene encodes CDR1 SQVTM and CDR2 ANQGSEA. The CDR3 is made up of 15 amino acids. CDR3: CSVEGRQGAGYGYTF. DNA of the CDR3: TGCAGCGTTGAAGGCCGACAGGGGGCAGGCTATGGCTACACCTTC.

This chain connects TRBV7-2 to TRBJ2-7; 7 nucleotides agree with TRBD1. Looked up from germline, CDR1 is SGHTA and CDR2 is FQGNSA. With V trimmed by 1 base and J by 4 bases, 4 bases remained unmatched. CDR3 length: 14 residues. The CDR3 DNA sequence: TGTGCCAGCAGCTTAGTGGGACAGTTTTACGAGCAGTACTTC. It codes for CASSLVGQFYEQYF.

The chain couples TRBV4-3 to TRBJ2-3; 10 bases map to TRBD1. Germline loops: CDR1 LGHNA, CDR2 YSLEER. V gave up 2 bases and J gave up 4 bases; unmatched junction bases: 9. CDR3 length equals 17 residues. The CDR3 DNA reads as TGCGCCAGCAGCCAAAACGGCGGGACAGGGGTTTCAGATACGCAGTATTTT. The encoded protein is CASSQNGGTGVSDTQYF.

The V and J genes are TRBV6-1 and TRBJ1-5; maybe TRBD1 (5 bases). Trimming left V 2 bases short and J 6 bases short, with 14 bases between. CDR1 MNHNS and CDR2 SASEGT come from the germline V gene. This CDR3 has 15 amino acids. Here the CDR3 reads CASSERGVWVQPQHF. DNA of the CDR3: TGTGCCAGCAGTGAAAGGGGCGTGTGGGTTCAGCCCCAGCATTTT.

The V and J genes are TRBV18 and TRBJ1-4; 9 nucleotides match TRBD1. Germline CDR1 KGHSH, CDR2 LQKENI. This CDR3 spans 16 amino acids. V gave up 3 bases and J gave up 3 bases; unmatched junction bases: 5. The CDR3 loop is CASSPKQGASNEKLFF. CDR3 DNA: TGTGCCAGCTCACCGAAACAGGGGGCCTCTAATGAAAAACTGTTTTTT.

V usage is TRBV12-3 or TRBV12-4 and J usage is TRBJ2-1, with TRBD2 as a possible D gene (6 bases). Trimming left V 6 bases short and J 5 bases short, with 11 bases between. The CDR3 spans 13 residues. In DNA form, the CDR3 reads TGTGCCAGCAGCGGGACTCTGAACAATGAGCAGTTCTTC. The encoded protein is CASSGTLNNEQFF.

The gene calls are TRBV12-3 or TRBV12-4 and TRBJ2-1, with D perhaps matching TRBD1 (5 bases). Trimming shortened V by 1 base and J by 4 bases, and 5 bases separated the two germline ends. The CDR3 covers 13 residues. DNA for the CDR3: TGTGCCAGCAGTTTAGGACAGTACAATGAGCAGTTCTTC. Amino acids: CASSLGQYNEQFF.

This clone was seen once. The chain uses TRBV5-6 and TRBJ1-2, with a tentative D call TRBD1 (6 bases). Germline values: CDR1 SGHDT, CDR2 YYEEEE. V lost 3 bases and J lost 1, with 19 bases in between. This CDR3 comprises 17 residues. The CDR3 here is CASSSDRRLGFNYGYTF. The CDR3 DNA reads TGTGCCAGCAGCTCCGACAGGCGCCTTGGGTTTAACTATGGCTACACCTTC.

The chain is built from TRBV7-6 and TRBJ2-1; a weak D match, TRBD1 (7 bases). The V end was cut by 2 bases, the J end by 4 bases, with 18 bases between. Germline assignment: CDR1 SGHVS and CDR2 FNYEAQ. The CDR3 totals 17 residues. The CDR3 DNA reads as TGTGCCAGCAGCTTACCGGCGGGGACAGCGGCTTACAATGAGCAGTTCTTC. This codes for CASSLPAGTAAYNEQFF.

The chain combines TRBV10-3 with TRBJ2-7; perhaps TRBD1 as D (6 bases). Trimming pared 7 bases from V and 3 bases from J, leaving 13 bases between. The CDR3 is made up of 13 amino acids. Germline V gives CDR1 ENHRY, CDR2 SYGVKD. CDR3 DNA sequence: TGTGCCATCACCGGACAGTCCTTCTACGAGCAGTACGTC. Protein: CAITGQSFYEQYV.

This clone was seen a handful of times. The chain joins TRBV13 to TRBJ1-4, with TRBD1 identical over 8 bases. The CDR3 extends over 14 amino acids. Germline CDR1 and CDR2: PRHDT and FYEKMQ (reference sequence). Trimming removed 5 bases from V and 10 bases from J; junction bases left unmatched: 9. The CDR3 is CASSETGAPRKLFF. In DNA, the CDR3 is TGTGCCAGCAGCGAGACAGGGGCGCCTCGAAAACTGTTTTTT.

V is TRBV21-1 and J is TRBJ1-2; TRBD1 was called by the table and not checked on the DNA. TRBV21-1 is labeled a pseudogene. The CDR3 consists of 12 residues. The CDR3 spells CASSKGYRPYTF. CDR3 DNA: TGTGCCAGCAGCAAAGGGTACAGGCCCTACACCTTC.

CDR3 residues: CASSQDLGDGQPQHF. In DNA, the CDR3 is TGCGCCAGCAGCCAAGATTTAGGGGATGGTCAGCCCCAGCATTTT. This chain uses TRBV4-3 with TRBJ1-5; a weak D match, TRBD1 (5 bases). The V gene's germline CDR1 is LGHNA and CDR2 YSLEER. The CDR3 totals 15 residues. V shed 0 bases and J shed 6 bases, with 12 bases lying between them.

The CDR3 DNA is TGTGCCAGCAGTGACCTGACAGGTCGGACTTCTGGGGAGACCCAGTACTTC. The encoded protein is CASSDLTGRTSGETQYF. The gene calls are TRBV25-1 and TRBJ2-5, with D maybe TRBD1 (6 bases). CDR1 MGHDK and CDR2 SYGVNS come from the germline V gene. CDR3 length equals 17 residues. V lost 3 bases and J lost 5, with 22 bases in between.

The chain recombines TRBV10-3 with TRBJ2-3, with 13 positions matching TRBD2. Trimming took 6 bases from V and 1 from J; bases not matched to a gene: 1. Germline lookup yields CDR1 ENHRY and CDR2 SYGVKD. The length of the CDR3 is 15 residues. The chain's CDR3 is CAIRGTSGGTDTQYF. In DNA, the CDR3 is TGTGCCATCAGGGGGACTAGCGGGGGCACAGATACGCAGTATTTT.

V usage is TRBV18 and J usage is TRBJ1-4; D is uncertain. The CDR3 contains 19 residues. Per the germline V gene, CDR1 is KGHSH and CDR2 is LQKENI. V was shortened by 1 base and J by 0 bases, with 18 bases between the two germline ends. The CDR3 loop reads CASSPRRSGPYATNEKLFF. The CDR3 DNA follows: TGTGCCAGCTCACCACGACGGTCAGGCCCCTATGCAACTAATGAAAAACTGTTTTTT.

This chain connects TRBV6-2 or TRBV6-3 to TRBJ2-2; 7 nucleotides line up with TRBD2. This CDR3 has 15 amino acids. Germline V lookup: CDR1 MNHEY, CDR2 SVGEGT. J lost 5 bases, V lost 2 bases, and 5 bases had no gene match. DNA of the CDR3: TGTGCCAGCAGTTACGCTAGCGGACCTACCGGGGAGCTGTTTTTT. Its translation: CASSYASGPTGELFF.

The chain joins TRBV2 to TRBJ1-5; D perhaps matches TRBD1 (5 bases). The germline V and J ends were trimmed by 5 bases and 2 bases, with 13 bases remaining between them. Germline V gene lookup returns CDR1 SNHLY and CDR2 FYNNEI. This CDR3 is built from 15 residues. The CDR3 DNA reads TGTGCCAGCAGTACCGTCGGACAACGCAATCAGCCCCAGCATTTT. It specifies CASSTVGQRNQPQHF. The full variable domain, in which reference TRBV2 and TRBJ1-5 provide the parts outside the CDR3, is EPEVTQTPSHQVTQMGQEVILRCVPISNHLYFYWYRQILGQKVEFLVSFYNNEISEKSEIFDDQFSVERPDGSNFTLKIRSTKLEDSAMYFCASSTVGQRNQPQHFGDGTRLSIL.

The chain couples TRBV15 to TRBJ1-4; 8 positions agree with TRBD1. This CDR3 is 15 amino acids long. V was pared by 0 bases and J by 10 bases, with 7 bases of the junction left unmatched. Germline CDR1 and CDR2: LNHNV and YYDKDF (reference sequence). This CDR3 reads CATSRDRGPAGKLFF. CDR3 nucleotide sequence: TGTGCCACCAGCAGAGACAGGGGGCCAGCCGGAAAACTGTTTTTT.

This clone showed up just once. The chain joins TRBV24-1 to TRBJ2-5; 11 positions agree with TRBD1. The ends lost 0 bases at V and 4 bases at J; junction bases unmatched: 6. Germline V CDR1 and CDR2: KGHDR, SFDVKD. This CDR3 is built from 17 residues. In DNA form, the CDR3 reads TGTGCCACCAGTGATTTGGGACAGGGGGCGGCGGGAGAGACCCAGTACTTC. Translating gives CATSDLGQGAAGETQYF.

CDR3 coding DNA: TGCGCCAGCAGCCGGGGAGGTAGCGGGGGACCCAACACCGGGGAGCTGTTTTTT. Residues: CASSRGGSGGPNTGELFF. The rearrangement links TRBV5-1 to TRBJ2-2; 9 nucleotides line up with TRBD2. With 4 bases clipped from V and 2 bases from J, the junction kept 12 bases outside the gene matches. Germline loops: CDR1 SGHRS, CDR2 YFSETQ. The CDR3 covers 18 residues.

The V gene is TRBV7-9, the J gene TRBJ1-5; D gene uncertain. The CDR3 contains 13 residues. Germline values: CDR1 SEHNR, CDR2 FQNEAQ (reference sequence). V was clipped by 5 bases and J by 6 bases, with 11 bases between them. This chain's CDR3 is CASSPIFGQPQHF. CDR3 nucleotide sequence: TGTGCCAGCAGCCCAATCTTCGGTCAGCCCCAGCATTTT.

J is TRBJ1-1 and V is TRBV28; D is perhaps TRBD1 (6 bases). The CDR3 runs 12 residues. V was shortened by 3 bases and J by 6 bases, with 8 bases between the two germline ends. The germline V gene encodes CDR1 MDHEN and CDR2 SYDVKM. The CDR3: CASSFRGSEAFF. For the CDR3, the DNA is TGTGCCAGCAGTTTCAGGGGTTCTGAAGCTTTCTTT. The variable domain in full, with the rest retrieved from reference TRBV28 and TRBJ1-1, is DVKVTQSSRYLVKRTGEKVFLECVQDMDHENMFWYRQDPGLGLRLIYFSYDVKMKEKGDIPEGYSVSREKKERFSLILESASTNQTSMYLCASSFRGSEAFFGQGTRLTVV.

This clone has only a few counts. The rearrangement links TRBV13 to TRBJ1-2; 9 nucleotides line up with TRBD1. Per the germline V gene, CDR1 is PRHDT and CDR2 is FYEKMQ (reference sequence). The CDR3 runs to 16 residues. V lost 5 bases to trimming and J lost 1 base; unmatched junction nucleotides: 8. In DNA form, the CDR3 reads TGTGCCAGCAGCGAGGACAGGGGATTTGGTAACTATGGCTACACCTTC. Its translation is CASSEDRGFGNYGYTF.

The rearrangement uses TRBV6-5 and TRBJ2-5; D call uncertain. This CDR3 comprises 14 residues. Germline V gene sequence: CDR1 MNHEY, CDR2 SVGAGI. With 8 bases removed from V and 1 base from J, the gap between germline ends came to 14 bases. CDR3 in DNA: TGTGCCAGCCGATATGGGCCGGTCCAAGAGACCCAGTACTTC. It translates to CASRYGPVQETQYF.

The chain recombines TRBV29-1 with TRBJ2-7; 9 nucleotides line up with TRBD1. Germline CDR1 SQVTM, CDR2 ANQGSEA. This CDR3 is 15 amino acids long. The ends lost 3 bases at V and 5 bases at J; junction bases unmatched: 11. CDR3 residues: CSVDAPGTGNHEQYF. The CDR3 DNA sequence: TGCAGCGTTGATGCTCCCGGGACAGGGAATCACGAGCAGTACTTC.

The genes are TRBV6-5 and TRBJ1-1; D call uncertain. The germline gives CDR1 MNHEY, CDR2 SVGAGI. Trimming stripped 0 bases from V and 1 base from J, with 12 bases between. The CDR3 is 16 amino acids. CDR3 nucleotides: TGTGCCAGCAGTTACTCGAGGTGGCAGTCGAACACTGAAGCTTTCTTT. Its translation: CASSYSRWQSNTEAFF.